This T cell receptor beta chain was obtained from a study of radiation and T cells in renal cell carcinoma. Study findings and constraints: Dominant CDR3 motifs occupied more repertoire in irradiated than control tumors. Tumor samples were small regions of around 0.94 g.

CDR1 is MNHNS and CDR2 is SASEGT in the germline V gene. V shed 4 bases and J shed 2 bases, with 21 bases lying between them. The CDR3 extends over 17 amino acids. Sequencing was performed with immunoSEQ multiplex PCR; in TCRdb, only in-frame clones are kept and a portion is missing. There are about 18,000 clones in the sample; about 50% occur only once, and 10% to 15% lies in the top ten. As for treatment: 15 Gy SBRT to primary tumor, nephrectomy 4 weeks later. As for this clone: The antigen remains undetermined.

The V gene is TRBV6-1, the J gene TRBJ2-7; no definite D call. This specimen consisted of tumor tissue, obtained from a patient whose treatment included radiotherapy and nephrectomy. This clonotype was obtained from a man aged 50 or older with renal cell carcinoma. The CDR3 region is CASSVRPPAIITYEQYF. CDR3 nucleotides: TGTGCCAGCAGTGTAAGACCCCCGGCCATCATAACCTACGAGCAGTACTTC.